This note documents a single T cell receptor beta chain sequence. Its antigen remains unidentified. This sample is part of a study of memory B cells and T cells in multiple sclerosis. Study-level results: Normalization was needed because clone-set size differences affected shared clonotype counts.

V dropped 5 bases and J dropped 4 bases, with 13 bases sitting between them. The CDR3 covers 14 residues. Germline values: CDR1 LNHDA, CDR2 SQIVND (reference sequence). Produced via immunoSEQ multiplex PCR; TCRdb's table is partial and in-frame only. Among approximately 32,000 clones, more than 75% were seen once, and the ten largest hold about 2.5%. Stimulus-free culture yielded autoproliferating CFSE-dim and non-proliferating CFSE-high T cells, each sequenced separately. 40 million to 50 million CFSE-labeled PBMCs were cultured less than 8 days unstimulated, then replicate wells were pooled. The PBMCs received roughly 0.5 uM CFSE and serum-free culture with no added stimuli.

This chain links TRBV19 with TRBJ2-3; D is unclear. The origin of this receptor is a human donor with multiple sclerosis. The source material was PBMCs from blood kept in culture. CDR3: CASSGLGGADTQYF. CDR3 sequence (DNA): TGTGCCAGTAGTGGGTTGGGTGGGGCAGATACGCAGTATTTT.